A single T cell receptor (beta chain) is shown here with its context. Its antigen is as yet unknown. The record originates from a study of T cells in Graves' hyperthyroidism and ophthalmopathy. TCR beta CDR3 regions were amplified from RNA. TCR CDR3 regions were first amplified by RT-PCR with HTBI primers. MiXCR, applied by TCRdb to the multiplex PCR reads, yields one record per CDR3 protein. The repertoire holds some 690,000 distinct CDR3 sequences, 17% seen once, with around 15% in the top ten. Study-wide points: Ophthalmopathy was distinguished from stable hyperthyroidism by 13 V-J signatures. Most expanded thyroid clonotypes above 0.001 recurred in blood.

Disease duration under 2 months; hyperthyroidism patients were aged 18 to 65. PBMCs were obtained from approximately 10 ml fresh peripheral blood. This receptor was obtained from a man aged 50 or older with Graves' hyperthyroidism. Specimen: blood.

The CDR3 sequence is CASSLFQGEDTEAFF. CDR3 in DNA: TGTGCCAGCAGTTTATTTCAGGGCGAGGACACTGAAGCTTTCTTT. The chain employs TRBV28 and TRBJ1-1; maybe TRBD1 (5 bases). V shed 1 base and J shed 3 bases, with 12 bases lying between them. The germline V gene encodes CDR1 MDHEN and CDR2 SYDVKM. The CDR3 covers 15 residues.